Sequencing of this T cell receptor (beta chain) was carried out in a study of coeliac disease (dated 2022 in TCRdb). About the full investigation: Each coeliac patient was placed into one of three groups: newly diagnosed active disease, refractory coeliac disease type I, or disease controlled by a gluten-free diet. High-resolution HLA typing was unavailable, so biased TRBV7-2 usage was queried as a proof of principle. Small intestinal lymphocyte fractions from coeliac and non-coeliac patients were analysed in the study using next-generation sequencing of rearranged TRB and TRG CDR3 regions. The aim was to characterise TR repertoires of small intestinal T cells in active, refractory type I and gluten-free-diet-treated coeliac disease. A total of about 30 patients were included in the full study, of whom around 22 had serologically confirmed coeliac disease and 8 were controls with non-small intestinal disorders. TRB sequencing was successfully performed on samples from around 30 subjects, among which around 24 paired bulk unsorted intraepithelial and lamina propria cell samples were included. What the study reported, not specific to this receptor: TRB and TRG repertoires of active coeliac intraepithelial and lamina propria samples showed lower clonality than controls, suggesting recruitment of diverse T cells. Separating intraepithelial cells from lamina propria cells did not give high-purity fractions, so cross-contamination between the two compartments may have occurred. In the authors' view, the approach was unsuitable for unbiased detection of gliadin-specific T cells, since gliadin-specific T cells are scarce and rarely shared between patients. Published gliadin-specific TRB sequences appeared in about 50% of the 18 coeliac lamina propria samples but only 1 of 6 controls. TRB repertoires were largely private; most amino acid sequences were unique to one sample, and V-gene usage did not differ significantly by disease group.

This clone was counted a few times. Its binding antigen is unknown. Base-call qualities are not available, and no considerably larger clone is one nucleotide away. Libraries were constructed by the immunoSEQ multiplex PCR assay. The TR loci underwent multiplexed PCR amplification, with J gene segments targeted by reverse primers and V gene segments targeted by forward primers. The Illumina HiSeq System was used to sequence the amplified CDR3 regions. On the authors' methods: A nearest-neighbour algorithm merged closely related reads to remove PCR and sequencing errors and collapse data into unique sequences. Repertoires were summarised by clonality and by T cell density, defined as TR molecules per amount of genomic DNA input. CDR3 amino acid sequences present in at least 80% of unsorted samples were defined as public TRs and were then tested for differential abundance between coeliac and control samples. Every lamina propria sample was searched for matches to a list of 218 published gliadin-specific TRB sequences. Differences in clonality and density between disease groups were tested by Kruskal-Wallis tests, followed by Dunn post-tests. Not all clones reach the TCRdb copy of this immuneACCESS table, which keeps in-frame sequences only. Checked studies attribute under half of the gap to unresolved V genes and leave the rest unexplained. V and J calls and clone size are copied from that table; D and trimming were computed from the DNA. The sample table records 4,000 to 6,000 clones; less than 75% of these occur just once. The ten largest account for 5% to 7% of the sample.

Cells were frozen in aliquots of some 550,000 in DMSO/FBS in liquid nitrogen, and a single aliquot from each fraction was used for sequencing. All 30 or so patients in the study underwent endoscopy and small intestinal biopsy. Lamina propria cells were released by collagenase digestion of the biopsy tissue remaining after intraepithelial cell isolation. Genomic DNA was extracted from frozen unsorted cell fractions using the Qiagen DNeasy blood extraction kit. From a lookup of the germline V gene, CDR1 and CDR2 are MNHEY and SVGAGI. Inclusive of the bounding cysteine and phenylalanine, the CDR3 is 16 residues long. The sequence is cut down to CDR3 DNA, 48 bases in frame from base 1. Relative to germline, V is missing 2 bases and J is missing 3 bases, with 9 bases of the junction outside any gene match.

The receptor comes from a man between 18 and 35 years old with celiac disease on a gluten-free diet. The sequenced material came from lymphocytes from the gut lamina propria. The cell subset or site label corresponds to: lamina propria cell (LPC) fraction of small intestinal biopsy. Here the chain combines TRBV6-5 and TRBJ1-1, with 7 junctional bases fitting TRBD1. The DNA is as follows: TGTGCCAGCAGTTACAGGGACAGCAACCCAGACACTGAAGCTTTCTTT. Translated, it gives CASSYRDSNPDTEAFF.